A selection of T cell receptor beta chains follows, all from one sample in a study of CD8+ T cells in alopecia areata. Repertoires were generated with immunoSEQ multiplex PCR, while TCRdb's copy carries only in-frame clones and drops some. The sample includes approximately 220,000 clones, less than 45% of them seen just once. This specimen was CD4+ T cells sorted from blood, taken at week 34, from a patient treated with tofacitinib. The receptors originated from a human donor with alopecia areata. CDR3s include the opening cysteine and the closing phenylalanine or tryptophan. The D gene is left open where the match is weak. Clone size, where shown, is once, few, many, or a class for clones that have expanded.

abundance: once
v_gene: TRBV7-3
j_gene: TRBJ2-3
d_gene: TRBD1
CDR3aa: CASSLQGQGANTQYF
CDR3nt: TGTGCCAGCAGCTTACAGGGACAGGGGGCAAATACGCAGTATTTT

abundance: once
v_gene: TRBV7-6
j_gene: TRBJ2-3
d_gene: NA
CDR3aa: CASSLVPSTGVATDTQYF
CDR3nt: TGTGCCAGCAGCTTAGTACCCTCTACGGGGGTGGCCACAGATACGCAGTATTTT

abundance: NA
v_gene: TRBV6-6
j_gene: TRBJ1-1
d_gene: NA
CDR3aa: CASSYFGGRDTEAFF
CDR3nt: TGTGCCAGCAGTTACTTCGGGGGCCGGGACACTGAAGCTTTCTTT

abundance: NA
v_gene: TRBV30
j_gene: TRBJ2-5
d_gene: TRBD2
CDR3aa: CAWSVLSSGRRGLKTQYF
CDR3nt: TGTGCCTGGAGTGTACTTTCCAGCGGGAGACGGGGATTGAAGACCCAGTACTTC

abundance: NA
v_gene: TRBV5-1
j_gene: TRBJ2-1
d_gene: NA
CDR3aa: CASSLDGGTRPTNEQFF
CDR3nt: TGCGCCAGCAGCTTGGACGGCGGGACGAGACCTACGAATGAGCAGTTCTTC

abundance: few
v_gene: TRBV6-5
j_gene: TRBJ2-3
d_gene: NA
CDR3aa: CASSQPGLSTDTQYF
CDR3nt: TGTGCCAGCAGTCAGCCGGGACTGAGCACAGATACGCAGTATTTT

abundance: NA
v_gene: TRBV5-1
j_gene: TRBJ1-2
d_gene: TRBD1
CDR3aa: CASSSGQEVDGYTF
CDR3nt: TGCGCCAGCAGCTCGGGACAGGAGGTTGATGGCTACACCTTC

abundance: NA
v_gene: TRBV5-1
j_gene: TRBJ1-1
d_gene: TRBD1
CDR3aa: CASSFEGATEAFF
CDR3nt: TGCGCCAGCAGCTTCGAGGGGGCCACTGAAGCTTTCTTT

abundance: NA
v_gene: TRBV25-1
j_gene: TRBJ1-2
d_gene: NA
CDR3aa: CASSAPRGLYGYTF
CDR3nt: TGTGCCAGCAGTGCCCCCAGGGGACTCTATGGCTACACCTTC

abundance: NA
v_gene: TRBV7-3
j_gene: TRBJ2-1
d_gene: NA
CDR3aa: CASSLEDYSYNEQFF
CDR3nt: TGTGCCAGCAGCTTAGAAGACTACTCCTACAATGAGCAGTTCTTC

abundance: NA
v_gene: TRBV13
j_gene: TRBJ2-4
d_gene: TRBD2
CDR3aa: CASSTGLAGEGLAKNIQYF
CDR3nt: TGTGCCAGCAGCACGGGACTAGCGGGGGAAGGCCTAGCCAAAAACATTCAGTACTTC

abundance: once
v_gene: TRBV10-3
j_gene: TRBJ2-5
d_gene: TRBD2
CDR3aa: CAISPSGGGGPLIEETQYF
CDR3nt: TGTGCCATCAGTCCCTCAGGAGGCGGGGGACCTCTAATAGAAGAGACCCAGTACTTC

abundance: NA
v_gene: TRBV4-2
j_gene: TRBJ1-2
d_gene: NA
CDR3aa: CASSPRGVDYGYTF
CDR3nt: TGTGCCAGCAGCCCCCGGGGGGTGGACTATGGCTACACCTTC

abundance: NA
v_gene: TRBV2
j_gene: TRBJ2-3
d_gene: NA
CDR3aa: CASSISLTSSTDTQYF
CDR3nt: TGTGCCAGCAGTATTTCTCTTACGTCTAGCACAGATACGCAGTATTTT

abundance: few
v_gene: TRBV7-9
j_gene: TRBJ2-4
d_gene: NA
CDR3aa: CASSDPPGPSLAKNIQYF
CDR3nt: TGTGCCAGCAGCGATCCACCGGGACCGAGTCTAGCCAAAAACATTCAGTACTTC

abundance: few
v_gene: TRBV7-9
j_gene: TRBJ2-7
d_gene: NA
CDR3aa: CASSPGSALHEQYF
CDR3nt: TGTGCCAGCAGCCCGGGGTCGGCCCTCCACGAGCAGTACTTC

abundance: many
v_gene: TRBV2
j_gene: TRBJ1-5
d_gene: NA
CDR3aa: CASRRDSSNQPQHF
CDR3nt: TGTGCCAGCAGGAGAGACAGTTCCAATCAGCCCCAGCATTTT

abundance: NA
v_gene: TRBV6-5
j_gene: TRBJ1-5
d_gene: NA
CDR3aa: CASSQREHSNQPQHF
CDR3nt: TGTGCCAGCAGTCAACGGGAGCATAGCAATCAGCCCCAGCATTTT

abundance: few
v_gene: TRBV19
j_gene: TRBJ1-1
d_gene: NA
CDR3aa: CASSSGWNTEAFF
CDR3nt: TGTGCCAGTAGTTCGGGGTGGAACACTGAAGCTTTCTTT

abundance: many
v_gene: TRBV7-9
j_gene: TRBJ1-4
d_gene: TRBD1
CDR3aa: CASSDRGVNEKLFF
CDR3nt: TGTGCCAGCAGCGACAGGGGCGTTAATGAAAAACTGTTTTTT

abundance: many
v_gene: TRBV5-1
j_gene: TRBJ2-1
d_gene: TRBD2
CDR3aa: CASSLALAGAFESSYNEQFF
CDR3nt: TGCGCCAGCAGCTTGGCGCTAGCGGGAGCTTTTGAATCTTCTTACAATGAGCAGTTCTTC

abundance: NA
v_gene: TRBV30
j_gene: TRBJ1-6
d_gene: NA
CDR3aa: CAWTPNRGRNSPLHF
CDR3nt: TGTGCCTGGACCCCAAACCGGGGTAGGAATTCACCCCTCCACTTT

abundance: NA
v_gene: TRBV6-6
j_gene: TRBJ2-5
d_gene: TRBD2
CDR3aa: CASLEASGAKETQYF
CDR3nt: TGTGCCAGCCTGGAGGCTAGCGGGGCCAAAGAGACCCAGTACTTC

abundance: NA
v_gene: TRBV19
j_gene: TRBJ2-5
d_gene: NA
CDR3aa: CASTSQAGETQYF
CDR3nt: TGTGCCAGTACTAGTCAGGCCGGGGAGACCCAGTACTTC

abundance: NA
v_gene: TRBV5-6
j_gene: TRBJ2-2
d_gene: NA
CDR3aa: CASSLFGTGELFF
CDR3nt: TGTGCCAGCAGCTTGTTTGGCACCGGGGAGCTGTTTTTT

abundance: few
v_gene: TRBV30
j_gene: TRBJ2-5
d_gene: NA
CDR3aa: CAWGALQETQYF
CDR3nt: TGTGCCTGGGGCGCCCTACAAGAGACCCAGTACTTC

abundance: few
v_gene: TRBV5-8
j_gene: TRBJ1-1
d_gene: TRBD1
CDR3aa: CASSLGQQGITEAFF
CDR3nt: TGTGCCAGCAGCTTGGGACAACAGGGGATCACTGAAGCTTTCTTT

abundance: NA
v_gene: TRBV11-2
j_gene: TRBJ2-3
d_gene: NA
CDR3aa: CASSPTSFPNTQYF
CDR3nt: TGTGCCAGCAGCCCTACTAGCTTTCCAAATACGCAGTATTTT

abundance: NA
v_gene: TRBV5-1
j_gene: TRBJ1-4
d_gene: NA
CDR3aa: CASSPGLNNEKLFF
CDR3nt: TGCGCCAGCAGCCCCGGACTGAATAATGAAAAACTGTTTTTT

abundance: few
v_gene: TRBV5-1
j_gene: TRBJ2-4
d_gene: NA
CDR3aa: CASSLAPPRDIQYF
CDR3nt: TGCGCCAGCAGCTTGGCTCCCCCCAGGGACATTCAGTACTTC

abundance: NA
v_gene: TRBV30
j_gene: TRBJ2-5
d_gene: TRBD2
CDR3aa: CAWESGGAQETQYF
CDR3nt: TGTGCCTGGGAAAGCGGGGGGGCTCAAGAGACCCAGTACTTC

abundance: NA
v_gene: TRBV9
j_gene: TRBJ2-7
d_gene: NA
CDR3aa: CASSQSAGTNEQYF
CDR3nt: TGTGCCAGCAGCCAGTCAGCGGGCACCAACGAGCAGTACTTC

abundance: NA
v_gene: TRBV7-9
j_gene: TRBJ2-1
d_gene: NA
CDR3aa: CASSLARLVDEQFF
CDR3nt: TGTGCCAGCAGCTTGGCTAGATTGGTCGATGAGCAGTTCTTC

abundance: NA
v_gene: TRBV29-1
j_gene: TRBJ2-4
d_gene: NA
CDR3aa: CSVDSAPGSIQYF
CDR3nt: TGCAGCGTTGATAGTGCCCCCGGAAGCATTCAGTACTTC

abundance: NA
v_gene: TRBV29-1
j_gene: TRBJ1-6
d_gene: NA
CDR3aa: CSVLLRDRNSPLHF
CDR3nt: TGCAGCGTTCTCTTGAGAGACAGGAATTCACCCCTCCACTTT

abundance: NA
v_gene: TRBV11-2
j_gene: TRBJ2-2
d_gene: NA
CDR3aa: CASSSPTSTGELFF
CDR3nt: TGTGCCAGCAGCTCCCCGACTAGCACCGGGGAGCTGTTTTTT

abundance: few
v_gene: TRBV7-2
j_gene: TRBJ2-1
d_gene: NA
CDR3aa: CALPALRNEQFF
CDR3nt: TGTGCCCTACCGGCCCTACGCAATGAGCAGTTCTTC

abundance: NA
v_gene: TRBV5-1
j_gene: TRBJ2-5
d_gene: NA
CDR3aa: CATRAGSLQETQYF
CDR3nt: TGCGCCACCAGGGCGGGATCCCTCCAAGAGACCCAGTACTTC